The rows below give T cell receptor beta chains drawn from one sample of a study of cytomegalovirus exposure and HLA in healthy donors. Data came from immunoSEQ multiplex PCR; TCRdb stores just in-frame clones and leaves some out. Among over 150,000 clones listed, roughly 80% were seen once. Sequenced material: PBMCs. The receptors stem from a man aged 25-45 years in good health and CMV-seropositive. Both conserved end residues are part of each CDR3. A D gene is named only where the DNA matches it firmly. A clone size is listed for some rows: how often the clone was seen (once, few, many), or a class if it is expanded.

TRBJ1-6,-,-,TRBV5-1,TGCGCCAGCAGCTTGGATACGGGTAATTCACCCCTCCACTTT,CASSLDTGNSPLHF
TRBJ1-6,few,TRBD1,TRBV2,TGTGCCAGCAGCCTAGAACAGGGGGGCAATTCACCCCTCCACTTT,CASSLEQGGNSPLHF
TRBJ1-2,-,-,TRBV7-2,TGTGCCAGCAGCTTAAGTGGACAGAATTTCTATGGCTACACCTTC,CASSLSGQNFYGYTF
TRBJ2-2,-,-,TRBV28,TGTGCCAGCAGTCCTGGACAGACTATCACCGGGGAGCTGTTTTTT,CASSPGQTITGELFF
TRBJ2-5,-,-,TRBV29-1,TGCAGCTATTGGACAGATCAAGAGACCCAGTACTTC,CSYWTDQETQYF
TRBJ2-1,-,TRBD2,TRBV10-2,TGCGCCAGCAGTGAGTCACGAGGGAGGGCCCGATACAATGAGCAGTTCTTC,CASSESRGRARYNEQFF
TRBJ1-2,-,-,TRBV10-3,TGTGCCTCGTGGGGGCAGATTAACTATGGCTACACCTTC,CASWGQINYGYTF
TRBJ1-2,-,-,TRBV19,TGTGCCAGTACCCAACCCCCAGACTGTAACTATGGCTACACCTTC,CASTQPPDCNYGYTF
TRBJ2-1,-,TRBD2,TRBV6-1,TGTGCCAGCTACCGAGCGGGAGTCGGAGATGAGCAGTTCTTC,CASYRAGVGDEQFF
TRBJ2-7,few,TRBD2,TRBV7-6,TGTGCCAGCAGCCCATGGACTAGCGGGGGCTACGAGCAGTACTTC,CASSPWTSGGYEQYF
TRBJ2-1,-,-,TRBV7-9,TGTGCCAGCAGCTTAGGACTGGCCAACAATGAGCAGTTCTTC,CASSLGLANNEQFF
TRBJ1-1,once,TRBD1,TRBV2,TGTGCCAGCGTAAGACAGGGGGCACGGACTGAAGCTTTCTTT,CASVRQGARTEAFF
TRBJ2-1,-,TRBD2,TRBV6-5,TGTGCCAGCACTATAGGGACTAGCAATAGGAATGAGCAGTTCTTC,CASTIGTSNRNEQFF
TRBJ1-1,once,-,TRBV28,TGTGCCAGCAGCCGGACGACAGAAGAAGCTTTCTTT,CASSRTTEEAFF
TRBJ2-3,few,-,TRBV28,TGTGCCAGCTTTACAGGGATAGATACGCAGTATTTT,CASFTGIDTQYF
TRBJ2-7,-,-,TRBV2,TGTGCCAGCACTCTTAGGACAGAGGGCGAGCAGTACTTC,CASTLRTEGEQYF
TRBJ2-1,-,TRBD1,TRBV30,TGTGCCTTGACCGGGACAGGTATTGAGCAGTTCTTC,CALTGTGIEQFF
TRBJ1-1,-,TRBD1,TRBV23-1,TGCGCCATAGGACAGGCGAACACTGAAGCTTTCTTT,CAIGQANTEAFF
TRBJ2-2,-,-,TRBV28,TGTGCCAGCAGTCGATCGACAGTGGCCGGGGAGCTGTTTTTT,CASSRSTVAGELFF
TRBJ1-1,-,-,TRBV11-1,TGTGCCAGCAGCTTAGCTCTGGGGGCTAAATCAGGAACGGGTGAAGCTTTCTTT,CASSLALGAKSGTGEAFF
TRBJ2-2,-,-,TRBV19,TGTGCCAGTACCTTAAGGGGATTTGGGGGGGGGCGAACCGGGGAGCTGTTTTTT,CASTLRGFGGGRTGELFF
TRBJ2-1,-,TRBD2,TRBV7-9,TGTTCCAGCAGCCCAGGAACGGGAGGGCCATACAATGAGCAGTTCTTC,CSSSPGTGGPYNEQFF
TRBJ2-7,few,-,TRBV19,TGTGCCAGTAGTATGCTCGGGGGACCGTACGAGCAGTACTTC,CASSMLGGPYEQYF
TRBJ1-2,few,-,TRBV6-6,TGTGCCAGCAGTCCTCTGACAGAAAACTATGGCTACACCTTC,CASSPLTENYGYTF
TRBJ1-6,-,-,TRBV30,TGTGCCTGGAGGGGCAGGGGTTCACCCCTCCACTTT,CAWRGRGSPLHF
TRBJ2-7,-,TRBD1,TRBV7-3,TGTGCCAGCAGCCTAGGACAGGGGTCTCCCTACGAGCAGTACTTC,CASSLGQGSPYEQYF
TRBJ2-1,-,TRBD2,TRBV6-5,TGTGCCAGCTGTCTCGGGGGGTCCTACAATGAGCAGTTCTTC,CASCLGGSYNEQFF
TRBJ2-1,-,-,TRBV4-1,TGCGCCAGCAGCCAGAACACAGGGGAGGATGAGCAGTTCTTC,CASSQNTGEDEQFF
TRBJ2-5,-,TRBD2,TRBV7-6,TGTGCCAGCAGCCTAGTAGCGGGAGAATTGGGGGAGACCCAGTACTTC,CASSLVAGELGETQYF
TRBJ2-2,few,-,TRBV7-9,TGTGCCAGCATCTCAGGGGTAGGCGGGGAGCTGTTTTTT,CASISGVGGELFF
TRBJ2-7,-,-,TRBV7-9,TGTGCCAGCAGCTTGATTGCGGAAGCCTACGAGCAGTACTTC,CASSLIAEAYEQYF
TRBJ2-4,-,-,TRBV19,TGTGCCAGTAGTGTACAGGGTAGCATTCAGTACTTC,CASSVQGSIQYF
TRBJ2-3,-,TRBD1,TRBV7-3,TGTGCCAGCAGCTTAAACCGGGACAGGGGCACAGATACGCAGTATTTT,CASSLNRDRGTDTQYF
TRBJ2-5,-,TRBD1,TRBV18,TGTGCCAGCTCACCACCGGGACAGGGGCGAGGAAAAGAGACCCAGTACTTC,CASSPPGQGRGKETQYF
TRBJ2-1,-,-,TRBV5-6,TGTGCCAGCAGCCGCCTCGACACTGGCGACAATGAGCAGTTCTTC,CASSRLDTGDNEQFF
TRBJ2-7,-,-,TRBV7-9,TGTGCCAGCAGCTTAGCGGAGACCTACGAGCAGTACTTC,CASSLAETYEQYF
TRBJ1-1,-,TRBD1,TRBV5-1,TGCGCCAGCAGGTACGACAGGGCTTTGAACACTGAAGCTTTCTTT,CASRYDRALNTEAFF
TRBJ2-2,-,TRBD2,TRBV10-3,TGTGCCATCAGGGGGACTAGCGGGGGCCCTAACACCGGGGAGCTGTTTTTT,CAIRGTSGGPNTGELFF
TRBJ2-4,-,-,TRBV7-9,TGTGCCAGCAGCCCTGTAAACATTCAGTACTTC,CASSPVNIQYF
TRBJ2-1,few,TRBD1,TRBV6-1,TGTGCCAGCAGTGTCGACAGGGGTGGGGATGAGCAGTTCTTC,CASSVDRGGDEQFF
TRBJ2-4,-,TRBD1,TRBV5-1,TGCGCCAGCAGCTTTGAAGACAGGGTCAAAAACATTCAGTACTTC,CASSFEDRVKNIQYF
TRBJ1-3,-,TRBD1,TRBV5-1,TGCGCCAGCAGCTTGACGGACAGGGAAAACACCATATATTTT,CASSLTDRENTIYF
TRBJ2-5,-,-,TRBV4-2,TGTGCCAGCAGCCAAGATCCGAGGGAGACCCAGTACTTC,CASSQDPRETQYF
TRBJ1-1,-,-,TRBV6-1,TGTGCCAGCAGTACCCCACTTGGGGCCACTGAAGCTTTCTTT,CASSTPLGATEAFF
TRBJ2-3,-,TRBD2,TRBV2,TGTGCCAGCATCCGGGAGGTTGCAGATACGCAGTATTTT,CASIREVADTQYF
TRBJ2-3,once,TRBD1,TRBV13,TGTGCCAGCAGCTCCCCGGGACAGGGGGCAGATACGCAGTATTTT,CASSSPGQGADTQYF
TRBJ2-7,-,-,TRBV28,TGTGCCAGCAGCAACAGGGTGGGAGAGCAGTACTTC,CASSNRVGEQYF
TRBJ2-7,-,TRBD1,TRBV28,TGTGCCAGCAGTACGCCGGGACAGGGGGTCTACGAGCAGTACTTC,CASSTPGQGVYEQYF
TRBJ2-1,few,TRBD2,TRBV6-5,TGTGCCAGCAGTTTAAGCGGGGGGGCCCTATTAGGGGAGCAGTTCTTC,CASSLSGGALLGEQFF